This T cell receptor (beta chain) was identified during a study of T cells in Graves' hyperthyroidism and ophthalmopathy. Study summary: Pretreatment peripheral blood was obtained at initial diagnosis.

This CDR3 has 15 residues. The V end lost 3 bases, the J end lost 1 base, and 12 bases lay between the germline ends. Germline CDR1 LNHDA, CDR2 SQIVND (reference sequence). Amplification yielded TCR beta CDR3 regions, with RNA transcripts as the source. RT-PCR in the first round (using the HTBI primer set) targeted the TCR CDR3. TCRdb called the multiplex PCR reads again in MiXCR, with one record for every CDR3 protein. This sample has a few hundred thousand distinct CDR3 sequences, with 17% found just once. A remark on this clonotype: Its target is not known.

Thyroid ultrasound and orbital computed tomography, with clinical symptoms and serum thyroxine and TRAb, informed diagnoses. Points from the study as a whole: The blood repertoire included most of the expanded thyroid clonotypes above 0.001.

Sequenced input: blood. The sequence was collected from a young woman with Graves' ophthalmopathy. The chain carries TRBV19 and TRBJ1-1; D remains ambiguous. The CDR3 sequence is CASSIFSTGNTEAFF. Here the CDR3 DNA reads TGTGCCAGTAGTATTTTCTCAACGGGGAACACTGAAGCTTTCTTT.